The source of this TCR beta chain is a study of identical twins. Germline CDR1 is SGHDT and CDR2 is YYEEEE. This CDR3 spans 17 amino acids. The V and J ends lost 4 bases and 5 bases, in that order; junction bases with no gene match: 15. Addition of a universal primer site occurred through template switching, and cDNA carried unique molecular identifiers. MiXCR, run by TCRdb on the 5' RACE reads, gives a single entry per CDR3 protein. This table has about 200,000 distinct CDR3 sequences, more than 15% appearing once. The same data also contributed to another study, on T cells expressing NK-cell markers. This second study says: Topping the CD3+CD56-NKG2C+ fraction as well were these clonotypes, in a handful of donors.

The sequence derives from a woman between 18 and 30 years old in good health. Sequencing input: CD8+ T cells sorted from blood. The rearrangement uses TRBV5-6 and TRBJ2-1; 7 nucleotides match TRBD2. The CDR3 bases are TGTGCCAGCAGCATTTGGACTGGGGGGGTCCGAGACAATGAGCAGTTCTTC. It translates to CASSIWTGGVRDNEQFF.